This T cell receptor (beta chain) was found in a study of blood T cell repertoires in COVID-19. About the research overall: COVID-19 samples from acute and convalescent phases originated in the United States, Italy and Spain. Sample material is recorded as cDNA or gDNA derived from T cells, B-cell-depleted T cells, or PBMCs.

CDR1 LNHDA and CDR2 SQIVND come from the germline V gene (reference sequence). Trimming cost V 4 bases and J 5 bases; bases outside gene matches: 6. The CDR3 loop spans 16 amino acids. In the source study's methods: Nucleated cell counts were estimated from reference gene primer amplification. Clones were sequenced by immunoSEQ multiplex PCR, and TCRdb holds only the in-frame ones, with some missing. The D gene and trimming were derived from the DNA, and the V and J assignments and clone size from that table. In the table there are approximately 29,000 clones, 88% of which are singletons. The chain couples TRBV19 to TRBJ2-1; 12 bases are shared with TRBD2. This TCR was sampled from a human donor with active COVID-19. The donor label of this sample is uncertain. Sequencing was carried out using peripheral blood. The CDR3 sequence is CASSSLTSGGNNEQFF. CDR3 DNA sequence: TGTGCCAGTAGTAGCCTCACTAGCGGGGGGAACAATGAGCAGTTCTTC.